The 17 T cell receptor beta chains reported below all come from one sample, sequenced in a study of T cell responses to AZD1222 COVID-19 vaccine. Data came from immunoSEQ multiplex PCR; TCRdb stores just in-frame clones and leaves some out. The table includes 69,000 or so clones, 70% to 90% detected once. Sequencing used peripheral blood, obtained 28 days after the second dose of the MenACWY control vaccine. The receptors were gathered from an adult who received the MenACWY meningococcal vaccine as a control.

The chain combines TRBV7-3 with TRBJ2-6, with 7 bases identical to TRBD1. The CDR3 extends over 18 amino acids. J gave up 0 bases and V 5 bases, and 10 bases lay outside the gene matches. Germline CDR1 reads SGHTA; CDR2 reads FQGTGA. Here the CDR3 reads CASSPQGTASSGANVLTF. The CDR3 DNA is TGTGCCAGCAGCCCTCAAGGGACAGCGAGCTCTGGGGCCAACGTCCTGACTTTC.

The chain uses TRBV10-1 and TRBJ1-5; tentative D call: TRBD1 (5 bases). Germline V CDR1 and CDR2: WNHNN, SYGVQD (reference sequence). The CDR3 is 13 residues long. With 10 bases removed from V and 5 bases from J, the gap between germline ends came to 15 bases. The CDR3 region is CATRPTRDQPQHF. The CDR3 nucleotides read TGCGCCACCCGACCGACCAGGGATCAGCCCCAGCATTTT.

CDR3 DNA sequence: TGCGCCAGCAGTGCGGGCTCCTACAATGAGCAGTTCTTC. This translates into CASSAGSYNEQFF. V is TRBV5-1 and J is TRBJ2-1; maybe TRBD2 (5 bases). The ends were cut back, 5 bases at V and 0 bases at J, with 6 bases in the middle. This CDR3 is 13 amino acids long. Germline V CDR1 and CDR2: SGHRS, YFSETQ.

This clone was seen only once. V is TRBV4-3 and J is TRBJ1-6, with 8 nucleotides matching TRBD1. The CDR3 consists of 16 residues. V dropped 0 bases and J dropped 9; count of bases not matched to a gene: 7. Germline V gives CDR1 LGHNA, CDR2 YSLEER. The CDR3 is CASSQDLGQGFSPLHF. The CDR3 DNA reads as TGCGCCAGCAGCCAAGATCTCGGACAGGGTTTTTCACCCCTCCACTTT.

This chain links TRBV6-2 or TRBV6-3 with TRBJ2-1, with D perhaps matching TRBD2 (5 bases). CDR1 and CDR2 (germline): MNHEY, SVGEGT. With 5 bases removed from V and 5 bases from J, the gap between germline ends came to 10 bases. The CDR3 covers 13 residues. CDR3 residues: CASSPEGHNEQFF. DNA for the CDR3: TGTGCCAGCAGTCCCGAGGGCCACAATGAGCAGTTCTTC.

This clone was seen once. The chain carries TRBV5-1 and TRBJ2-1; D possibly corresponds to TRBD2 (5 bases). Germline lookup yields CDR1 SGHRS and CDR2 YFSETQ. Deletions cut 0 bases from V and 6 bases from J, with 19 bases between. The CDR3 has 17 residues. Here the CDR3 DNA reads TGCGCCAGCAGCTTGGGTTTTCGGGCAGCGGCCGGCAATGAGCAGTTCTTC. It translates to CASSLGFRAAAGNEQFF. The variable domain in full, completed from reference TRBV5-1 and TRBJ2-1, reads KAGVTQTPRYLIKTRGQQVTLSCSPISGHRSVSWYQQTPGQGLQFLFEYFSETQRNKGNFPGRFSGRQFSNSRSEMNVSTLELGDSALYLCASSLGFRAAAGNEQFFGPGTRLTVL.

This clone was seen only a few times. The rearrangement joins TRBV7-6 to TRBJ1-1; D is unclear. Trimming took off 6 bases at V and 1 base at J, with 9 bases between the two ends. Germline V CDR1 and CDR2: SGHVS, FNYEAQ. CDR3 length: 13 amino acids. The CDR3 region has the DNA TGTGCCAGCAGTGGAGGGAGGAACACTGAAGCTTTCTTT. It yields the protein CASSGGRNTEAFF.

The chain links TRBV7-8 to TRBJ1-1; no definite D call. Germline V gene lookup returns CDR1 SGHVS and CDR2 FQNEAQ. The CDR3 has 12 amino acids. V was cut by 5 bases and J by 11 bases, with 15 bases left in between. CDR3 in DNA: TGTGCCAGCAGCCCAGACGGGAGTGTTGCTTTCTTT. Translation: CASSPDGSVAFF.

The chain links TRBV19 to TRBJ1-5; 11 bases are a match to TRBD1. Germline CDR1 is LNHDA and CDR2 is SQIVND (reference sequence). J gave up 5 bases and V 4 bases, and 10 bases lay outside the gene matches. CDR3 length: 17 amino acids. The CDR3 coding sequence is TGTGCCAGTAGTACCGGACAGGGGGCTCGGGGCGATCAGCCCCAGCATTTT. It is translated as CASSTGQGARGDQPQHF.

DNA for the CDR3: TGCGCCAGCAGCGAGGGACTAGCGAAGCACAATGAGCAGTTCTTC. This sequence encodes CASSEGLAKHNEQFF. The chain combines TRBV5-1 with TRBJ2-1, with 10 bases lining up with TRBD2. V was pared by 4 bases and J by 5 bases, with 6 bases of the junction left unmatched. Germline V gives CDR1 SGHRS, CDR2 YFSETQ. The CDR3 runs to 15 residues.

This clone was detected a few times. V usage is TRBV4-1 and J usage is TRBJ1-2, with unresolved D. The CDR3 runs to 16 residues. Per germline, CDR1 MGHRA and CDR2 YSYEKL. The V end lost 0 bases, the J end lost 5 bases, and 16 bases lay between the germline ends. This CDR3 is CASSQESAGRAYGYTF. In DNA form, the CDR3 reads TGCGCCAGCAGCCAAGAATCTGCGGGGAGGGCTTATGGCTACACCTTC.

CDR3 loop: CAWSEPGGGGGYEQYF. The CDR3, as DNA: TGTGCCTGGAGCGAACCTGGGGGCGGGGGTGGCTACGAGCAGTACTTC. The J gene is TRBJ2-7, the V gene TRBV30; TRBD2 might be the D (7 bases). In germline, CDR1 is GTSNPN, CDR2 SVGIG (reference sequence). The CDR3 length is 16 residues. V lost 3 bases, J lost 3 bases, and 21 bases lay in between.

This sequence joins TRBV4-2 and TRBJ2-7, with D unresolved. CDR3 length: 13 residues. The germline V and J ends were trimmed by 4 bases and 3 bases, with 10 bases remaining between them. Germline assignment: CDR1 LGHNA and CDR2 YNFKEQ. CDR3 loop: CASSRERDYEQYF. The CDR3 DNA reads as TGTGCCAGCAGCCGAGAACGAGACTACGAGCAGTACTTC.

This clone showed up just a few times. The chain carries TRBV7-9 and TRBJ1-2; D unclear. Germline-derived CDR1 and CDR2 are SEHNR and FQNEAQ (reference sequence). Trimming removed 2 bases from V and 7 bases from J, with 11 bases in between. The CDR3 runs to 13 residues. CDR3 sequence (DNA): TGTGCCAGCAGCTTATCCTGGCAAAGTGGCTACACCTTC. Its protein is CASSLSWQSGYTF.

The chain is built from TRBV20-1 and TRBJ1-1, with D possibly matching TRBD1 (5 bases). The CDR3 extends over 15 amino acids. Germline loops: CDR1 DFQATT, CDR2 SNEGSKA (reference sequence). V gave up 3 bases and J gave up 9 bases, with 23 bases separating them. The CDR3 DNA sequence: TGCAGTGCTAGTTCCGAGGACCTGGGGGGGGGAAAAGCTTTCTTT. Its protein is CSASSEDLGGGKAFF.

This chain joins TRBV7-8 and TRBJ2-2, with D hard to call. CDR1 is SGHVS and CDR2 is FQNEAQ in the germline V gene. V lost 5 bases and J 4 bases, leaving 5 bases between the germline ends. The CDR3 is made up of 12 amino acids. CDR3 nucleotide sequence: TGTGCCAGCAGCCCCCCCACCGGGGAGCTGTTTTTT. Translation: CASSPPTGELFF.

This chain links TRBV5-4 with TRBJ2-6; D gene ambiguous. Germline lookup yields CDR1 SGHNT and CDR2 YYREEE (reference sequence). The CDR3 loop spans 15 amino acids. V was cut by 3 bases and J by 0 bases, with 7 bases left in between. This CDR3 reads CASSWGISGANVLTF. The CDR3 coding sequence is TGTGCCAGCAGCTGGGGAATCTCTGGGGCCAACGTCCTGACTTTC.